The 19 T cell receptor beta chains reported below all come from one sample, sequenced in a study of cytomegalovirus exposure and HLA in healthy donors (dated by TCRdb to about 2017). Receptor libraries were prepared by the immunoSEQ multiplex PCR assay. A mixture of 60 forward primers for TCR Vbeta segments and 13 reverse primers for TCR Jbeta segments was used in the multiplex PCR. TCRdb carries this immuneACCESS record with in-frame sequences only. Its versions omit some clonotypes, under half of them owing to an unresolved V gene in the studies checked, with the rest unexplained. The sample includes around 200,000 clones, with more than 80% observed a single time. The ten largest make up roughly 0.7% of the sample. The sample consisted of PBMCs. The receptors stem from a boy aged 5-17 years in good health and CMV-seronegative.

This rearrangement joins TRBV4-1 to TRBJ1-6; D not resolved. The CDR3 consists of 15 residues. The V end was cut by 2 bases, the J end by 9 bases, with 14 bases between. CDR1 and CDR2 (germline): MGHRA, YSYEKL. This chain's CDR3 is CASSQIATGSSPLHF. DNA of the CDR3: TGCGCCAGCAGCCAAATCGCTACCGGGAGTTCACCCCTCCACTTT.

The rearrangement joins TRBV29-1 to TRBJ2-2; D may be TRBD1 (6 bases). Trimming took off 6 bases at V and 1 base at J, with 9 bases between the two ends. Germline values: CDR1 SQVTM, CDR2 ANQGSEA. This CDR3 has 13 amino acids. The CDR3 here is CSVQDRNTGELFF. CDR3 in DNA: TGCAGCGTGCAGGACAGGAACACCGGGGAGCTGTTTTTT.

The chain employs TRBV11-2 and TRBJ2-2, with 14 positions matching TRBD2. CDR3 length equals 19 residues. The junction had 10 bases not matched to a gene; V was cut back by 3 bases and J by 4 bases. CDR1 and CDR2 (germline): SGHAT, FQNNGV. The CDR3: CASSFLSPTSGGATGELFF. The DNA of the CDR3 is TGTGCCAGCAGCTTTCTCTCGCCGACTAGCGGGGGGGCCACCGGGGAGCTGTTTTTT.

The J gene is TRBJ1-1, the V gene TRBV7-2; the D is unclear. The CDR3 runs 12 residues. Germline V gene data show CDR1 as SGHTA and CDR2 as FQGNSA. The V gene lost 5 bases and the J gene lost 2 bases, with 6 bases spanning the gap. In DNA form, the CDR3 reads TGTGCCAGCAGCCACAGTAACACTGAAGCTTTCTTT. This encodes CASSHSNTEAFF.

The chain links TRBV4-3 to TRBJ2-1, with TRBD2 identical over 8 bases. This CDR3 is built from 20 residues. Germline-derived CDR1 and CDR2 are LGHNA and YSLEER. The junction had 18 bases not matched to a gene; V was cut back by 4 bases and J by 1 base. The DNA for the CDR3 is TGCGCCAGCAGCCGGACCGGAGGTACTAGCGGAGCGATTTCCTACAATGAGCAGTTCTTC. Its translation: CASSRTGGTSGAISYNEQFF.

This chain's CDR3 is CASRDTGEPGYTF. Here the CDR3 DNA reads TGTGCCAGCAGAGATACAGGGGAACCCGGCTACACCTTC. The chain has TRBV11-3 and TRBJ1-2, with 7 bases fitting TRBD1. The CDR3 runs 13 residues. Germline V gives CDR1 SGHNT, CDR2 YENEEA. V was clipped by 6 bases and J by 8 bases; unmatched bases: 9.

The chain has TRBV28 and TRBJ1-1; TRBD1 matches 10 bases. The V gene end was trimmed by 5 bases and the J gene end by 10 bases; junction bases not matched to a gene: 7. This CDR3 has 13 amino acids. Germline lookup yields CDR1 MDHEN and CDR2 SYDVKM. DNA for the CDR3: TGTGCCAGCAGTCCTGACAGGGGGCCGCGAGCTTTCTTT. Its protein product is CASSPDRGPRAFF.

Only a few counts were recorded for this clone. The chain links TRBV19 to TRBJ1-5; 7 nucleotides agree with TRBD1. Germline CDR1 is LNHDA and CDR2 is SQIVND (reference sequence). V gave up 6 bases and J gave up 5 bases; unmatched junction bases: 7. This CDR3 region has 14 residues. The CDR3 region is CASSGDRVYQPQHF. The CDR3 DNA reads as TGTGCCAGTAGCGGAGACAGGGTTTATCAGCCCCAGCATTTT.

The chain links TRBV30 to TRBJ2-2; possible D gene TRBD2, 7 bases. The CDR3 totals 15 residues. Trimming left V 1 base short and J 3 bases short, with 12 bases between. The germline V gene has CDR1 GTSNPN and CDR2 SVGIG (reference sequence). The CDR3 sequence is CAWSDGGGDTGELFF. CDR3 DNA: TGTGCCTGGAGTGATGGGGGGGGCGACACCGGGGAGCTGTTTTTT.

As regards this clone: The germline gene is not matched at one end of the junction; a read error may be the cause. The chain couples TRBV7-9 to TRBJ2-2; D is unclear. The germline V gene has CDR1 SEHNR and CDR2 FQNEAQ (reference sequence). This CDR3 has 18 amino acids. CDR3 protein: CSSSLFGRSKSGTGELFF. In nucleotides, the CDR3 is TGTTCCAGCAGCTTATTCGGCCGCTCTAAATCGGGTACCGGGGAGCTGTTTTTT.

The chain is built from TRBV5-1 and TRBJ2-7, with a tentative D call TRBD1 (6 bases). This CDR3 has 14 amino acids. Trimming cost V 0 bases and J 4 bases, with 11 bases left between them. Germline V gene sequence: CDR1 SGHRS, CDR2 YFSETQ. CDR3 in amino acids: CASSLALTGYEQYF. The CDR3, as DNA: TGCGCCAGCAGCTTGGCATTAACAGGGTACGAGCAGTACTTC.

The chain recombines TRBV5-1 with TRBJ1-1, with D tentatively TRBD1 (5 bases). The CDR3 runs to 14 residues. Trimming cost V 0 bases and J 11 bases, with 17 bases left between them. Per the germline V gene, CDR1 is SGHRS and CDR2 is YFSETQ. CDR3: CASSLEGFAGVAFF. Here the CDR3 DNA reads TGCGCCAGCAGCTTGGAAGGGTTCGCGGGGGTGGCTTTCTTT.

This chain joins TRBV5-1 and TRBJ1-1; D not resolved. Germline values: CDR1 SGHRS, CDR2 YFSETQ. The CDR3 contains 15 residues. Trimming removed 0 bases at V and 2 bases at J, with 11 bases between. The CDR3 DNA reads TGCGCCAGCAGCTTGGGATTCGGTGGTAACACTGAAGCTTTCTTT. Protein product: CASSLGFGGNTEAFF.

The chain carries TRBV6-5 and TRBJ2-5; TRBD2 aligns across 10 bases. The J call is uncertain, as TRBJ2-7 better fits the DNA end. The CDR3 extends over 15 amino acids. The germline CDR1 and CDR2 sequences are MNHEY and SVGAGI. The CDR3 reads CASSSPTSGPHEQYF. CDR3 DNA: TGTGCCAGCAGTTCACCGACTAGCGGGCCCCACGAGCAGTACTTC.

This rearrangement joins TRBV7-2 to TRBJ2-7; the match to TRBD2 covers 13 bases. CDR1 and CDR2 (germline): SGHTA, FQGNSA. Trimming removed 5 bases from V and 7 bases from J; junction bases left unmatched: 11. CDR3 length equals 16 residues. CDR3 nucleotide sequence: TGTGCCAGCAGCCGACCAGGGACTAGCGGGGCGTGGGAGCAGTACTTC. It is translated as CASSRPGTSGAWEQYF.

This chain links TRBV6-4 with TRBJ1-2, with D possibly TRBD1 on 5 matching bases. V dropped 3 bases and J dropped 1 base, with 9 bases sitting between them. The CDR3 is 14 amino acids. Germline CDR1 reads MRHNA; CDR2 reads SNTAGT. The CDR3 region has the DNA TGTGCCAGCAGTGATGCCCAGGGTAACTATGGCTACACCTTC. This codes for CASSDAQGNYGYTF.

As concerns this clone: The same CDR3 also results from other DNA sequences found in this sample. As DNA, the CDR3 is TGTGCCAGCTCCCTCAGCTCCTACGAGCAGTACTTC. Residues: CASSLSSYEQYF. The chain is built from TRBV18 and TRBJ2-7, with D unclear. CDR1 and CDR2 (germline): KGHSH, LQKENI. Trimming pared 6 bases from V and 0 bases from J, leaving 6 bases between. CDR3 size: 12 residues.

The chain couples TRBV5-8 to TRBJ2-1; 7 bases match TRBD2. The CDR3 has 15 residues. The ends lost 4 bases at V and 1 base at J; junction bases unmatched: 5. CDR1 is SGHTS, CDR2 YDEGEE, per germline. The CDR3 protein is CASSPIAGSYNEQFF. The CDR3 coding sequence is TGTGCCAGCAGCCCGATAGCGGGTTCCTACAATGAGCAGTTCTTC.

The V call is TRBV29-1, the J call TRBJ1-2; 10 bases match TRBD1. J lost 3 bases, V lost 4 bases, and 8 bases had no gene match. This CDR3 spans 15 amino acids. CDR1 is SQVTM and CDR2 is ANQGSEA in the germline V gene. CDR3 loop: CSVGLWTGGDYGYTF. CDR3 in DNA: TGCAGCGTTGGTTTGTGGACAGGGGGGGACTATGGCTACACCTTC.